The present entry profiles one T cell receptor (beta chain) with its context. The data stem from a study of blood T cell repertoires in COVID-19. Study at large: Samples of COVID-19 (acute and convalescent) were obtained from the United States, Italy and Spain. T cells, B-cell-depleted T cells, or PBMCs provided the cDNA or gDNA that served as material.

Authors' processing steps: Amplification of reference gene primers was used by the study to estimate nucleated cell counts. Measured with immunoSEQ multiplex PCR; TCRdb has only the in-frame clones, and not every one. Clonal size and the V and J genes are those of that table, whereas D and trimming came from the DNA. The data hold 130,000 or so clones, with about 80% observed a single time. Germline V lookup: CDR1 LGHNA, CDR2 YSLEER. This CDR3 has 15 residues. V lost 0 bases and J 8 bases, leaving 13 bases between the germline ends. Sequenced input: peripheral blood. The chain has TRBV4-3 and TRBJ1-4; weak D call: TRBD1 (5 bases). The receptor comes from an elderly woman with acute or convalescent COVID-19. This CDR3 reads CASSQESYPGEKLFF. The CDR3 DNA is TGCGCCAGCAGCCAAGAGTCGTACCCAGGGGAAAAACTGTTTTTT.